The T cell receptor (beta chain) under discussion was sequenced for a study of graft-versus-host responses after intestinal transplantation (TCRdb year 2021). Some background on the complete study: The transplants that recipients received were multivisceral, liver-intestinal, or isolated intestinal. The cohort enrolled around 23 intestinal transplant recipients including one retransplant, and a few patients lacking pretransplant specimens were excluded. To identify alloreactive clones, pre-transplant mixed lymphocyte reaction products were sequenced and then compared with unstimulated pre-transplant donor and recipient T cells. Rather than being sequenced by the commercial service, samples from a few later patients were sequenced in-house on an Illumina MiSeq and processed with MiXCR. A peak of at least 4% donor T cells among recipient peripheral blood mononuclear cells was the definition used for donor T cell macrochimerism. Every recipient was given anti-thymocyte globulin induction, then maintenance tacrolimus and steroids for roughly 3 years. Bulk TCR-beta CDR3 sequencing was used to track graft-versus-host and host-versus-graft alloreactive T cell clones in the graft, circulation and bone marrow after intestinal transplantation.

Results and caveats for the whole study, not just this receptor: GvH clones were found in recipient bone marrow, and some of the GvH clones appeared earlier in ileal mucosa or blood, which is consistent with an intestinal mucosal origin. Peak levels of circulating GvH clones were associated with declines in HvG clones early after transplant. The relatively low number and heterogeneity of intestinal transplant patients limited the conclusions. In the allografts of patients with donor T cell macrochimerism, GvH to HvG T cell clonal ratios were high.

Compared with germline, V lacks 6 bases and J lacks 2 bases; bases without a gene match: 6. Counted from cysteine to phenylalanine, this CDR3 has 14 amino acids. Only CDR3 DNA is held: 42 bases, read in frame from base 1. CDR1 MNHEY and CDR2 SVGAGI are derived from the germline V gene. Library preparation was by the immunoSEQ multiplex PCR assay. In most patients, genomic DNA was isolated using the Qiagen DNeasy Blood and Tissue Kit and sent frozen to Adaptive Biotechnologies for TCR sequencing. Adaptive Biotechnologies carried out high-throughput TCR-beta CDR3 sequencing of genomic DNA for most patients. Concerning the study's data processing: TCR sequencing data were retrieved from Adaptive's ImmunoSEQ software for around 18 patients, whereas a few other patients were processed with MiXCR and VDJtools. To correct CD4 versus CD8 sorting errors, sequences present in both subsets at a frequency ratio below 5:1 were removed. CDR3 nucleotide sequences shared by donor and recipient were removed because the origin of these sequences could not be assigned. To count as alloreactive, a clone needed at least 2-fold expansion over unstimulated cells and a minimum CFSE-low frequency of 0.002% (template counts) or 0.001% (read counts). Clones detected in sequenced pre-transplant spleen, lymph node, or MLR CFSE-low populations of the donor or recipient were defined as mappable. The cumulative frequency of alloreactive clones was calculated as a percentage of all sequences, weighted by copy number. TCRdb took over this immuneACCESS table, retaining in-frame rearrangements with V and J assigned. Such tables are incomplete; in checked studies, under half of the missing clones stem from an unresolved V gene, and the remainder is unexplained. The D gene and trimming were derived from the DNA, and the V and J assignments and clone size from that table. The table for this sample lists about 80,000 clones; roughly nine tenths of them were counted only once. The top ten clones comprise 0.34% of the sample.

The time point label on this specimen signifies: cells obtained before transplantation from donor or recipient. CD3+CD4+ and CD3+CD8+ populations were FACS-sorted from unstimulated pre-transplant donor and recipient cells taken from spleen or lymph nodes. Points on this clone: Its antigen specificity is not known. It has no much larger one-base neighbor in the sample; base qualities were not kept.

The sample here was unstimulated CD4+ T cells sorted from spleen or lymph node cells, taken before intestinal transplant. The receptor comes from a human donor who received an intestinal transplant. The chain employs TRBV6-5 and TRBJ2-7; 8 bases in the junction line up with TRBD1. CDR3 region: CASSSGTGTYEQYF. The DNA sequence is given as TGTGCCAGCAGCTCCGGGACAGGAACCTACGAGCAGTACTTC.